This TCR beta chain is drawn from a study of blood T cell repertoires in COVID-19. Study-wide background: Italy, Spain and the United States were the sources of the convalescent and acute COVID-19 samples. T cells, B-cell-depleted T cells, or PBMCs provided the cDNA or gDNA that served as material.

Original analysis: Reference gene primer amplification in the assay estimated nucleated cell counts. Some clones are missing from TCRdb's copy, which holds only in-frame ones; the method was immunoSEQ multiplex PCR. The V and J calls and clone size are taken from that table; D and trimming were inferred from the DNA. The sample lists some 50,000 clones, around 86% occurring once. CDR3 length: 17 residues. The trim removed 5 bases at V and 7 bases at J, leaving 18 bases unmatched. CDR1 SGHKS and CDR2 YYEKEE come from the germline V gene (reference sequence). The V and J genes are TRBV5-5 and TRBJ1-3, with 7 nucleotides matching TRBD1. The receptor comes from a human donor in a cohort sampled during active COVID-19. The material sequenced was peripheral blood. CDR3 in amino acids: CASRNSLQQGFGNTIYF. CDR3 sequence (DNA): TGTGCCAGCAGAAACTCACTACAACAGGGGTTCGGGAACACCATATATTTT. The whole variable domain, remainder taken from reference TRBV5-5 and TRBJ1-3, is DAGVTQSPTHLIKTRGQQVTLRCSPISGHKSVSWYQQVLGQGPQFIFQYYEKEERGRGNFPDRFSARQFPNYSSELNVNALLLGDSALYLCASRNSLQQGFGNTIYFGEGSWLTVV.